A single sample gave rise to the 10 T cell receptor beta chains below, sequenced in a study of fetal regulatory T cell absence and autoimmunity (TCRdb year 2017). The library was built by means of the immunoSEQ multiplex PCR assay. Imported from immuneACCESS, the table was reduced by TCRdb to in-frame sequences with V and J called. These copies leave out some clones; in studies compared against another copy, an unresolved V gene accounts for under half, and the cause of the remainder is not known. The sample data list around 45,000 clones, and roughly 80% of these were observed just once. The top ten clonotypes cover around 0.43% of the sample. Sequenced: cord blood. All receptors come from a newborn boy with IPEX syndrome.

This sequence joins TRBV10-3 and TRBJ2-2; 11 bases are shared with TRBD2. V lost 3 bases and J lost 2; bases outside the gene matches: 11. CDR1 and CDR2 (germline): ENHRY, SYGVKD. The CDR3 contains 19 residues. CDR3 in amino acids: CAISDLLAGGFPNTGELFF. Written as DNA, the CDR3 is TGTGCCATCAGTGATTTGTTAGCGGGAGGGTTCCCCAACACCGGGGAGCTGTTTTTT.

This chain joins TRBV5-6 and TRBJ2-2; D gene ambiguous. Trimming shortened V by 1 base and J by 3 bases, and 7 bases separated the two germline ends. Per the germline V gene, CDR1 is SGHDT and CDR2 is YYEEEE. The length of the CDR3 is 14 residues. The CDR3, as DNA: TGTGCCAGCAGCTTGCCGTACTACACCGGGGAGCTGTTTTTT. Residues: CASSLPYYTGELFF.

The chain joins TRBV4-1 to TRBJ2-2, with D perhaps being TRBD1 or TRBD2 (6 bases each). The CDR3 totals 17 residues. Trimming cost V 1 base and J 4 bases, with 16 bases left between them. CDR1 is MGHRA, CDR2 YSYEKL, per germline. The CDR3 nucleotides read TGCGCCAGCAGCCAAGCTCTAGACAGGCGGGGCACCGGGGAGCTGTTTTTT. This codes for CASSQALDRRGTGELFF.

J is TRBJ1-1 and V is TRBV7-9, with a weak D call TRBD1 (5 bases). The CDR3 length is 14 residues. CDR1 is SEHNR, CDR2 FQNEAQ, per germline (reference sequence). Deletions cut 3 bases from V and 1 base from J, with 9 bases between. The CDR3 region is CASSFSTANTEAFF. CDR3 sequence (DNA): TGTGCCAGCAGCTTTTCGACAGCGAACACTGAAGCTTTCTTT.

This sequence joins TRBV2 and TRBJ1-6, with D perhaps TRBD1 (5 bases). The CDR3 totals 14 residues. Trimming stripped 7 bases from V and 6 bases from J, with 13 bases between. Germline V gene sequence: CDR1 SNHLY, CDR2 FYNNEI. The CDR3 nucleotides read TGTGCCAGCACCCTGGGACCGATTAATTCACCCCTCCACTTT. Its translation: CASTLGPINSPLHF.

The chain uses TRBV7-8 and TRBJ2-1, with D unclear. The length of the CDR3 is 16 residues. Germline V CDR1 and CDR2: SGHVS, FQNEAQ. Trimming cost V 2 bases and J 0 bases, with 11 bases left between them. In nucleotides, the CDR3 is TGTGCCAGCAGCTTACCCCGTCTCAGCTCCTACAATGAGCAGTTCTTC. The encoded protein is CASSLPRLSSYNEQFF.

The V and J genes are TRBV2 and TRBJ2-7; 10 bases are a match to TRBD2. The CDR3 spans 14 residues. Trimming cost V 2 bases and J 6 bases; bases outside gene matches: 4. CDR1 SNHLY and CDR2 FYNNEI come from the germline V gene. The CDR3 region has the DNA TGTGCCAGCAGTGAACTAGCGGGGGCCGGCGAGCAGTACTTC. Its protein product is CASSELAGAGEQYF.

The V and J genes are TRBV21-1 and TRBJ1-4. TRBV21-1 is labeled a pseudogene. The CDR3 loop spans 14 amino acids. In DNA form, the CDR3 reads TGTGCCAGCAGCAAAATTGCAACTAATGAAAAACTGTTTTTT. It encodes CASSKIATNEKLFF.

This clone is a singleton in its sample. The CDR3 nucleotides are TGTGCCTTACAGATCACTAATGAAAAACTGTTTTTT. Translation: CALQITNEKLFF. V and J are TRBV30 and TRBJ1-4; D is ambiguous. The CDR3 extends over 12 amino acids. V gave up 7 bases and J gave up 2 bases, with 8 bases separating them. Germline CDR1 GTSNPN, CDR2 SVGIG (reference sequence).

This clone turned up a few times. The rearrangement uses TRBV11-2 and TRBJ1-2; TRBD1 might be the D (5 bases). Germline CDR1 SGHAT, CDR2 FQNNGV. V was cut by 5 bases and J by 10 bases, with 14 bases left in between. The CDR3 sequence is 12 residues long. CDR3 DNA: TGTGCCAGCAGCCCTATCGCCAGGGACTACACCTTC. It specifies CASSPIARDYTF.